The entry below describes one TCR beta chain. Germline assignment: CDR1 PRHDT and CDR2 FYEKMQ (reference sequence). V dropped 2 bases and J dropped 5 bases, with 9 bases sitting between them. The CDR3 consists of 13 residues. The data are from a study of molecular identifiers for immune sequencing clone quantification. Via MiXCR, TCRdb re-called the PCR reads, giving one row per CDR3 protein. The table lists 400,000 to 600,000 distinct CDR3 sequences, less than 30% of them singletons, with approximately 0.8% in the top ten. This receptor was identified in a human donor in good health. Some libraries in this study had Jurkat cell RNA spiked in. V gene TRBV13 combines with J gene TRBJ2-5; D might be TRBD1 (5 bases). Sequencing used naive CD8+ T cells from blood, with Jurkat cell RNA spiked in. Subset specified: FACS-sorted CD8+CD4-CCR7+CD45RA+ naive T cells. The CDR3 DNA follows: TGTGCCAGCAGCTTAAGGGGCGCGGAGACCCAGTACTTC. It is translated as CASSLRGAETQYF.